This passage covers 23 T cell receptor beta chains from one sample sequenced in a study of T-cell reconstitution after alpha-beta-depleted transplantation in children. The TCRbeta library incorporated unique molecular identifiers. MiXCR, applied by TCRdb to the PCR reads, yields one record per CDR3 protein. The sample has 300,000 to 350,000 distinct CDR3 sequences, 15% to 20% seen once. The source material was PBMCs, mostly from graft donor cells, sampled 360 days after TCRalphabeta/CD19-depleted stem cell transplant. Receptor source: a male patient between 2 and 10 years old who had a stem cell transplant for acute lymphoblastic leukemia, so the T cells may come from the graft donor.

The chain is built from TRBV12-3 or TRBV12-4 and TRBJ1-5; 7 bases agree with TRBD1. There are 14 residues in the CDR3. V lost 6 bases and J lost 3; bases outside the gene matches: 5. CDR3 amino acids: CASRATGVNQPQHF. DNA of the CDR3: TGTGCCAGCAGGGCCACAGGGGTCAATCAGCCCCAGCATTTT.

This clonotype was recorded at least ten times. V is TRBV5-1 and J is TRBJ2-5; TRBD1 is a possible D gene (5 bases). Trimming left V 0 bases short and J 0 bases short, with 6 bases between. The CDR3 is 14 amino acids. From germline, CDR1 is SGHRS and CDR2 YFSETQ. The CDR3 DNA is TGCGCCAGCAGCTTGGGGACAAACCAAGAGACCCAGTACTTC. Amino acid sequence: CASSLGTNQETQYF.

This clonotype was seen many times. The chain uses TRBV6-4 and TRBJ2-3; D unresolved. The ends were cut back, 0 bases at V and 2 bases at J, with 9 bases in the middle. Per the germline V gene, CDR1 is MRHNA and CDR2 is SNTAGT. This CDR3 has 15 amino acids. The CDR3 here is CASSDSGGLTDTQYF. The CDR3 DNA reads as TGTGCCAGCAGTGACTCAGGCGGTCTCACAGATACGCAGTATTTT.

The chain recombines TRBV4-1 with TRBJ2-7; 7 bases agree with TRBD1. After removal of 2 bases from V and 2 bases from J, the junction contained 12 bases not matched to a gene. CDR3 length: 17 residues. Germline V gives CDR1 MGHRA, CDR2 YSYEKL. The CDR3 protein is CASSQHRDSLTTYEQYF. CDR3 bases: TGCGCCAGCAGCCAACACCGGGACAGCCTTACTACCTACGAGCAGTACTTC.

The CDR3 DNA reads TGTGCCAGCAGCCCAGGACTAGCATGGTACAATGAGCAGTTCTTC. Protein product: CASSPGLAWYNEQFF. The chain is built from TRBV7-2 and TRBJ2-1; 8 bases align to TRBD2. The CDR3 has 15 residues. With V trimmed by 5 bases and J by 4 bases, 7 bases remained unmatched. In germline, CDR1 is SGHTA, CDR2 FQGNSA.

This clonotype was detected ten times or more. CDR3 sequence reads: CASTLHSGWGSRTDTQYF. The CDR3 DNA sequence: TGTGCCAGCACCCTACACTCGGGGTGGGGATCGCGCACAGATACGCAGTATTTT. The gene calls are TRBV28 and TRBJ2-3; D perhaps matches TRBD2 (5 bases). V lost 7 bases, J lost 1 base, and 24 bases lay in between. Germline CDR1 reads MDHEN; CDR2 reads SYDVKM. CDR3 length: 18 residues.

V is TRBV5-1 and J is TRBJ2-1, with TRBD2 matching 13 bases. J lost 7 bases, V lost 4 bases, and 8 bases had no gene match. Germline V gene sequence: CDR1 SGHRS, CDR2 YFSETQ. This CDR3 is 16 amino acids long. The CDR3 DNA sequence: TGCGCCAGCAGCCAGATCCCGGGACTAGCGGGGAATGAGCAGTTCTTC. Protein product: CASSQIPGLAGNEQFF.

The chain combines TRBV19 with TRBJ2-2; TRBD1 might be the D (6 bases). Germline CDR1 is LNHDA and CDR2 is SQIVND (reference sequence). The V end was cut by 8 bases, the J end by 2 bases, with 12 bases between. CDR3 length: 14 residues. CDR3 amino acids: CASSPGHNTGELFF. DNA for the CDR3: TGTGCCAGTTCCCCGGGACATAACACCGGGGAGCTGTTTTTT.

J is TRBJ2-2 and V is TRBV28, with 8 nucleotides matching TRBD1. With V trimmed by 5 bases and J by 0 bases, 2 bases remained unmatched. The CDR3 contains 15 residues. Germline CDR1 reads MDHEN; CDR2 reads SYDVKM. Here the CDR3 DNA reads TGTGCCAGCAGTGCGGACAGGGCGAACACCGGGGAGCTGTTTTTT. It encodes CASSADRANTGELFF.

This clonotype was observed many times. The chain links TRBV28 to TRBJ2-5; no definite D call. Trimming pared 1 base from V and 0 bases from J, leaving 18 bases between. This CDR3 contains 18 residues. The germline V gene encodes CDR1 MDHEN and CDR2 SYDVKM. CDR3 in DNA: TGTGCCAGCAGTTTATCTTCGTTCAGGTTCACGTACCAAGAGACCCAGTACTTC. This translates into CASSLSSFRFTYQETQYF.

The rearrangement uses TRBV7-9 and TRBJ2-2; weak D call: TRBD1 (6 bases). The CDR3 has 15 amino acids. With 6 bases removed from V and 6 bases from J, the gap between germline ends came to 17 bases. Germline V gene sequence: CDR1 SEHNR, CDR2 FQNEAQ (reference sequence). Written as DNA, the CDR3 is TGTGCCAGCAGTACCACAGGGATCGGGCCCGGGGAGCTGTTTTTT. Residues: CASSTTGIGPGELFF.

This clonotype appeared many times. The chain carries TRBV28 and TRBJ2-7; D gene ambiguous. The CDR3 extends over 13 amino acids. V lost 3 bases and J lost 2, with 8 bases in between. CDR1 and CDR2 (germline): MDHEN, SYDVKM. This chain's CDR3 is CASSFPPTYEQYF. CDR3 bases: TGTGCCAGCAGTTTCCCTCCGACCTACGAGCAGTACTTC. The full variable domain, with the rest looked up from reference TRBV28 and TRBJ2-7, is DVKVTQSSRYLVKRTGEKVFLECVQDMDHENMFWYRQDPGLGLRLIYFSYDVKMKEKGDIPEGYSVSREKKERFSLILESASTNQTSMYLCASSFPPTYEQYFGPGTRLTVT.

This clonotype was counted many times. The gene calls are TRBV6-5 and TRBJ2-2; 7 nucleotides align to TRBD2. The J segment lost 5 bases and the V segment lost 4 bases, leaving 7 bases of the junction unmatched. There are 15 residues in the CDR3. CDR1 MNHEY and CDR2 SVGAGI come from the germline V gene. CDR3 sequence (DNA): TGTGCCAGCAGTTCACCGCCGGGGGGAACCGGGGAGCTGTTTTTT. It encodes CASSSPPGGTGELFF.

The count of this clonotype is one. V and J are TRBV6-5 and TRBJ2-5; a possible D gene is TRBD1 (6 bases). Germline assignment: CDR1 MNHEY and CDR2 SVGAGI. The CDR3 is 12 amino acids. Trimming removed 5 bases at V and 7 bases at J, with 11 bases between. CDR3 residues: CASSNQQGTQYF. The CDR3 nucleotides read TGTGCCAGCAGTAACCAACAGGGGACCCAGTACTTC.

This clonotype came up many times. The chain joins TRBV12-3 or TRBV12-4 to TRBJ2-7; 7 bases line up with TRBD1. This CDR3 comprises 15 residues. V gave up 4 bases and J gave up 2 bases; unmatched junction bases: 8. CDR3 coding DNA: TGTGCCAGCAGTTCCTCGACAGGGTCAGCCTACGAGCAGTACTTC. Translated, it gives CASSSSTGSAYEQYF.

The rearrangement uses TRBV4-3 and TRBJ2-3; 7 positions agree with TRBD2. The CDR3 has 18 amino acids. Germline V gives CDR1 LGHNA, CDR2 YSLEER. Trimming took 5 bases from V and 5 from J; bases not matched to a gene: 19. The CDR3 loop reads CASSLRPLAGVGRDTQYF. In DNA, the CDR3 is TGCGCCAGCAGCTTACGACCCCTGGCGGGAGTCGGGAGAGATACGCAGTATTTT.

This clonotype was counted between two and nine times. The CDR3, as DNA: TGCAGTGCTAGCACCCCAGGGGGCGCTTTGGCCTCCTACGAGCAGTACTTC. It is translated as CSASTPGGALASYEQYF. The chain couples TRBV20-1 to TRBJ2-7, with TRBD1 matching over 8 bases. J gave up 0 bases and V 3 bases, and 13 bases lay outside the gene matches. CDR1 DFQATT and CDR2 SNEGSKA come from the germline V gene (reference sequence). The CDR3 runs 17 residues.

J is TRBJ2-1 and V is TRBV7-2; D tentatively reads TRBD1 or TRBD2 (6 bases each). V shed 1 base and J shed 5 bases, with 9 bases lying between them. Germline assignment: CDR1 SGHTA and CDR2 FQGNSA. This CDR3 is 14 amino acids long. As DNA, the CDR3 is TGTGCCAGCAGCTTAGAGGGGGGCAACAATGAGCAGTTCTTC. It encodes CASSLEGGNNEQFF.

This chain uses TRBV4-3 with TRBJ2-7; 8 positions agree with TRBD2. CDR1 LGHNA and CDR2 YSLEER come from the germline V gene. V lost 0 bases and J lost 0; bases outside the gene matches: 7. The CDR3 spans 17 residues. CDR3 nucleotides: TGCGCCAGCAGCCAAGAGTTACTAGCGGTTCCCTCCTACGAGCAGTACTTC. As protein: CASSQELLAVPSYEQYF.

The table lists this clonotype with a few counts. This chain joins TRBV7-9 and TRBJ2-1; 12 bases fit TRBD1. Germline CDR1 and CDR2: SEHNR and FQNEAQ (reference sequence). The CDR3 sequence is 15 residues long. The junction had 7 bases not matched to a gene; V was cut back by 3 bases and J by 10 bases. CDR3 region: CASSFPGQGAREQFF. The CDR3 DNA reads as TGTGCCAGCAGCTTTCCGGGACAGGGGGCTAGGGAGCAGTTCTTC.

At least ten counts were recorded for this clonotype. The rearrangement uses TRBV4-3 and TRBJ2-2; D is undetermined. The germline V gene encodes CDR1 LGHNA and CDR2 YSLEER. The CDR3 covers 16 residues. V was cut by 1 base and J by 0 bases, with 9 bases left in between. CDR3 sequence reads: CASSQGALTNTGELFF. In DNA form, the CDR3 reads TGCGCCAGCAGCCAAGGAGCGCTGACGAACACCGGGGAGCTGTTTTTT.

This chain uses TRBV20-1 with TRBJ2-1; the match to TRBD2 covers 9 bases. The germline V gene has CDR1 DFQATT and CDR2 SNEGSKA (reference sequence). The CDR3 covers 14 residues. With V trimmed by 1 base and J by 6 bases, 4 bases remained unmatched. CDR3 sequence reads: CSARVGLAPNEQFF. The CDR3 DNA reads as TGCAGTGCTAGAGTGGGACTAGCCCCCAATGAGCAGTTCTTC.

This clonotype was counted many times. V usage is TRBV20-1 and J usage is TRBJ2-3; D gene ambiguous. The ends were cut back, 3 bases at V and 2 bases at J, with 9 bases in the middle. Germline lookup yields CDR1 DFQATT and CDR2 SNEGSKA (reference sequence). This CDR3 contains 13 residues. The CDR3 is CSARVENTDTQYF. Written as DNA, the CDR3 is TGCAGTGCTAGGGTGGAGAACACAGATACGCAGTATTTT.